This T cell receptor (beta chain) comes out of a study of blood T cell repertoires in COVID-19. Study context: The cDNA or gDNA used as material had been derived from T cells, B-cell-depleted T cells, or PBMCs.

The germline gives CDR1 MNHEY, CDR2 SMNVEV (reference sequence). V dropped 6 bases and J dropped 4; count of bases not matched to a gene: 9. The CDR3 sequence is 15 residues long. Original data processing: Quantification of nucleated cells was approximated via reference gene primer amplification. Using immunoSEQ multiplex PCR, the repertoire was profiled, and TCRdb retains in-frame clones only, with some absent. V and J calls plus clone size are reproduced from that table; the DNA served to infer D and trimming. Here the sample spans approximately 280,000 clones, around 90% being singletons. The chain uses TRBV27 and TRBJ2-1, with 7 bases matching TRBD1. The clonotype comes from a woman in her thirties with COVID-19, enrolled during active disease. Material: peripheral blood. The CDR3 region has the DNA TGTGCCAGCAGCTCCGGGACAGTGGGGTACAATGAGCAGTTCTTC. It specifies CASSSGTVGYNEQFF.